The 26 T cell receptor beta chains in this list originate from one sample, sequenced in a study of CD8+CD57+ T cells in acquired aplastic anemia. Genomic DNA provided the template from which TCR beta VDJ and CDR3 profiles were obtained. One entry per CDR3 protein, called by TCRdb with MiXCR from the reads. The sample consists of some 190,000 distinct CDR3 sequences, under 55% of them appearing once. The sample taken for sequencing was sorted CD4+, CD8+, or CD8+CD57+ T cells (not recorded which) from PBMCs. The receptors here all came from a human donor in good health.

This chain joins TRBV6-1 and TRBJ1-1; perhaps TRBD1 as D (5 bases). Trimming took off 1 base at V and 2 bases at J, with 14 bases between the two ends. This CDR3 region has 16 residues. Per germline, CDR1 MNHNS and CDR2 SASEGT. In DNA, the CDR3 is TGTGCCAGCAGTGAAGATGTGGGGCGCAGAAACACTGAAGCTTTCTTT. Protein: CASSEDVGRRNTEAFF.

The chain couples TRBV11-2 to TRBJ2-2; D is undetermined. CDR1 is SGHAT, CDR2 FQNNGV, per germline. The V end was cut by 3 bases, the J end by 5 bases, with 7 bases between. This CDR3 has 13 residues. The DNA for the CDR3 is TGTGCCAGCAGCTTGTCCCAAACCGGGGAGCTGTTTTTT. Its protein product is CASSLSQTGELFF.

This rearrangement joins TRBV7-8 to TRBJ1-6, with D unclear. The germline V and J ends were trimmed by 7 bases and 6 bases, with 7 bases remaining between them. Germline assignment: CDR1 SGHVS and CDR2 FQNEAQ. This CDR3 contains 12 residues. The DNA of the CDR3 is TGTGCCAGCAACTCCGGTAATTCACCCCTCCACTTT. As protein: CASNSGNSPLHF.

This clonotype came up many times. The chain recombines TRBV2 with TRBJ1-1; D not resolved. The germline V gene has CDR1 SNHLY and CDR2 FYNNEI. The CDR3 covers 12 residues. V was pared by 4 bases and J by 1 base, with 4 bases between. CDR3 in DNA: TGTGCCAGCAGTGTTAAGAACACTGAAGCTTTCTTT. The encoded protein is CASSVKNTEAFF. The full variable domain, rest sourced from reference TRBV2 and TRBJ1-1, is EPEVTQTPSHQVTQMGQEVILRCVPISNHLYFYWYRQILGQKVEFLVSFYNNEISEKSEIFDDQFSVERPDGSNFTLKIRSTKLEDSAMYFCASSVKNTEAFFGQGTRLTVV.

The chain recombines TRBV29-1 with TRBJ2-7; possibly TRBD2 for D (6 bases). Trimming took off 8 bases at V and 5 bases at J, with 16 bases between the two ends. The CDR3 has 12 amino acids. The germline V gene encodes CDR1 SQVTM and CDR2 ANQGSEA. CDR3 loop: CSSFGPGDEQYF. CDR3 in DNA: TGCAGCTCATTCGGTCCGGGGGACGAGCAGTACTTC.

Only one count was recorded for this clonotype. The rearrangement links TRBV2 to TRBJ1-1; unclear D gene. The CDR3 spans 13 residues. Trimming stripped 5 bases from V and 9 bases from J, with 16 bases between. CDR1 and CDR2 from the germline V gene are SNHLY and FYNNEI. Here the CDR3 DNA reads TGTGCCAGCAGTCCCACAGAGTCGGGGAAAGCTTTCTTT. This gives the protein CASSPTESGKAFF.

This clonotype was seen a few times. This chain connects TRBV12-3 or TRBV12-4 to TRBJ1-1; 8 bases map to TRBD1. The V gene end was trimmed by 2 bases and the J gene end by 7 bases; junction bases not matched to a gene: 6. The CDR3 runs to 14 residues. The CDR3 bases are TGTGCCAGCAGTTTAACAGGGGGAGATGTTGAAGCTTTCTTT. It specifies CASSLTGGDVEAFF.

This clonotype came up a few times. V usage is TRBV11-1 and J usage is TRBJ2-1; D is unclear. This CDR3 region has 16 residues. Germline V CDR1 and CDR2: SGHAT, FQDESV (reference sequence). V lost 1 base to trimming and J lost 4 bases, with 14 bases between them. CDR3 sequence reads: CASSLDGIGSYNEQFF. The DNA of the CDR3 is TGTGCCAGCAGCTTAGATGGCATAGGGTCTTACAATGAGCAGTTCTTC.

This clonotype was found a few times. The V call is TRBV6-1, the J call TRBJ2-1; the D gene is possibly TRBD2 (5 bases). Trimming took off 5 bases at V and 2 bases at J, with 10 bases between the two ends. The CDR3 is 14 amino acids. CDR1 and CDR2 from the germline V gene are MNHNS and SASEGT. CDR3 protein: CASSPGLTYNEQFF. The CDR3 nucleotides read TGTGCCAGCAGTCCCGGACTCACCTACAATGAGCAGTTCTTC.

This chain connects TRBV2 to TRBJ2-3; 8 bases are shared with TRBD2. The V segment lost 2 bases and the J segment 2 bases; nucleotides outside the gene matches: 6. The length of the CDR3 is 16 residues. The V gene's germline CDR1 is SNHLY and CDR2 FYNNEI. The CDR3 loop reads CASSELVAGSTDTQYF. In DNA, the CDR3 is TGTGCCAGCAGTGAACTGGTAGCGGGGTCCACAGATACGCAGTATTTT.

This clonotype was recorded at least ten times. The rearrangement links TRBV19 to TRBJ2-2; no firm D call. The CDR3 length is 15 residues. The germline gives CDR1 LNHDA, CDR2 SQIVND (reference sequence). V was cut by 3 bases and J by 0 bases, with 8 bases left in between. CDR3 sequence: CASSISFANTGELFF. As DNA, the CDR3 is TGTGCCAGTAGTATCTCGTTCGCGAACACCGGGGAGCTGTTTTTT. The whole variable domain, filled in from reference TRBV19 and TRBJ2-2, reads DGGITQSPKYLFRKEGQNVTLSCEQNLNHDAMYWYRQDPGQGLRLIYYSQIVNDFQKGDIAEGYSVSREKKESFPLTVTSAQKNPTAFYLCASSISFANTGELFFGEGSRLTVL.

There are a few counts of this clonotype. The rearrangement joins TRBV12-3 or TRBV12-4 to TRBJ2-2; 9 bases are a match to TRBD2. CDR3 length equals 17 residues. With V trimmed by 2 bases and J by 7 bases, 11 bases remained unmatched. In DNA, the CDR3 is TGTGCCAGCAGTTTATTCCAGGTTAGCGGGAGCTTCGGGGAGCTGTTTTTT. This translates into CASSLFQVSGSFGELFF.

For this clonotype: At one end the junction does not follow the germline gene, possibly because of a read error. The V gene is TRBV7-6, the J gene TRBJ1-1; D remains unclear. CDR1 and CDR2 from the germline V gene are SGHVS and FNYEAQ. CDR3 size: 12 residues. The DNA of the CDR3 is TGTGCCAGCAGCTTACTCGACGCTGAAACTTTCTTT. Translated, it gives CASSLLDAETFF.

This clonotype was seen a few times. The CDR3 nucleotides read TGCGCCAGCAGCTCCGGACAGGGAACTTTGGAGACCCAGTACTTC. Translated, it gives CASSSGQGTLETQYF. The rearrangement links TRBV5-1 to TRBJ2-5, with 8 bases aligning to TRBD1. The germline V gene has CDR1 SGHRS and CDR2 YFSETQ. The junction had 9 bases not matched to a gene; V was cut back by 3 bases and J by 5 bases. The CDR3 runs 15 residues.

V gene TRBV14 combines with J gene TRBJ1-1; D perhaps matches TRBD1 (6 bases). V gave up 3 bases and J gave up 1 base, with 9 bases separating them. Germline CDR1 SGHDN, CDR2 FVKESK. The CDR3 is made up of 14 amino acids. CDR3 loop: CASSQGHRNTEAFF. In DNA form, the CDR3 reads TGTGCCAGCAGCCAGGGACATAGGAACACTGAAGCTTTCTTT.

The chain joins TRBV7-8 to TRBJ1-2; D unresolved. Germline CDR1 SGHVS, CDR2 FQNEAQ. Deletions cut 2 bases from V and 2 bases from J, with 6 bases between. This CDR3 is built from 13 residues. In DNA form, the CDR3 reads TGTGCCAGCAGCTTAAAGACAAACTATGGCTACACCTTC. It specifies CASSLKTNYGYTF.

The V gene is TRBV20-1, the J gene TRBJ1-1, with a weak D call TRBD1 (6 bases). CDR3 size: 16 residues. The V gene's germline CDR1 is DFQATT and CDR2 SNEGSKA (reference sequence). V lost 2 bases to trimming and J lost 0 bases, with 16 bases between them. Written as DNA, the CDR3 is TGCAGTGCTAGATCGGCGGGGGCCAACATGAACACTGAAGCTTTCTTT. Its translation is CSARSAGANMNTEAFF.

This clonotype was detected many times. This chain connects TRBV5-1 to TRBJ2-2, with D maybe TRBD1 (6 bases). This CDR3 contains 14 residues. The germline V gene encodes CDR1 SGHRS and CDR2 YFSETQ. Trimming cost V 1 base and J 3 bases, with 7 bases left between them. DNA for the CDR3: TGCGCCAGCAGCTTGACAGGGTACACCGGGGAGCTGTTTTTT. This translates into CASSLTGYTGELFF.

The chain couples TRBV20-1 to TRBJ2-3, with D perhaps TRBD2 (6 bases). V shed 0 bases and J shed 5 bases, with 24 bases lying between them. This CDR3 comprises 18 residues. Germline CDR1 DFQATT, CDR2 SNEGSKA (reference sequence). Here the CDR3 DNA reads TGCAGTGCTAGAGATCTGGGGAGTCCCGGGGGAGGAGTAGATACGCAGTATTTT. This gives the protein CSARDLGSPGGGVDTQYF.

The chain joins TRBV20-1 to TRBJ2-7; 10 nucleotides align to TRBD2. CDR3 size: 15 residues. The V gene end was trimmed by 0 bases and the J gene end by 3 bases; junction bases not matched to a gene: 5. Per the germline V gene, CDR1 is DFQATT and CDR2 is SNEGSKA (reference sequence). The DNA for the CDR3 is TGCAGTGCTAGAGAAGTAGCGGGGGGCTTCTACGAGCAGTACTTC. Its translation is CSAREVAGGFYEQYF.

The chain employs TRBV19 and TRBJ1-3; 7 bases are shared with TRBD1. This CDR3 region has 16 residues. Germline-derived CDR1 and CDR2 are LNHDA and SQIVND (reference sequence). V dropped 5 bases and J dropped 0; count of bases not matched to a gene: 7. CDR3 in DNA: TGTGCCAGTAGTGAGGGACAGCCATACTCTGGAAACACCATATATTTT. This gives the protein CASSEGQPYSGNTIYF.

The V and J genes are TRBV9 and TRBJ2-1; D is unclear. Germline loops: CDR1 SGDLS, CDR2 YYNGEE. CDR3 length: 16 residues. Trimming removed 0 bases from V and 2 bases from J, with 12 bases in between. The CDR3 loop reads CASSVDVGKPYNEQFF. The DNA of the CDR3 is TGTGCCAGCAGCGTAGACGTGGGGAAGCCCTACAATGAGCAGTTCTTC.

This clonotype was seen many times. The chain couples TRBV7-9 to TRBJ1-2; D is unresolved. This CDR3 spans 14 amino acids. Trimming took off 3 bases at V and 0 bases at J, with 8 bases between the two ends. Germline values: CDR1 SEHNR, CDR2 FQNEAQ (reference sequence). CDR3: CASSFAATNYGYTF. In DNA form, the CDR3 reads TGTGCCAGCAGCTTTGCCGCTACTAACTATGGCTACACCTTC.

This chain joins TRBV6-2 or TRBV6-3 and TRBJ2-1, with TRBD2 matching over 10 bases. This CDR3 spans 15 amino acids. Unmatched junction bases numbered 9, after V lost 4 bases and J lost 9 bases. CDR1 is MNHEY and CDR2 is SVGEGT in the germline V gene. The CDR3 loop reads CASSWPSGSSSEQFF. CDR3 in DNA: TGTGCCAGCAGTTGGCCTAGCGGGAGTTCGTCTGAGCAGTTCTTC.

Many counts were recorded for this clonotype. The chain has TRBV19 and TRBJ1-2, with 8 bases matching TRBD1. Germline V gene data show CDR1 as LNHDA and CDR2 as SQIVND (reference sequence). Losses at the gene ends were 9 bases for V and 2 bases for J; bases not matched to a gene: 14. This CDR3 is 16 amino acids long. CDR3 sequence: CASGEGTGAPNYGYTF. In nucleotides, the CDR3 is TGTGCCAGCGGGGAGGGGACAGGAGCGCCCAACTATGGCTACACCTTC.

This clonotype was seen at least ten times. This CDR3 is CASSLGQLNSPLHF. The CDR3 bases are TGTGCCAGCAGTCTCGGACAGCTTAATTCACCCCTCCACTTT. The chain links TRBV27 to TRBJ1-6; TRBD1 might be the D (6 bases). V lost 5 bases, J lost 6 bases, and 11 bases lay in between. Germline CDR1 and CDR2: MNHEY and SMNVEV (reference sequence). There are 14 residues in the CDR3.